This T cell receptor (beta chain) was identified during a study of CD8 T cells in ankylosing spondylitis (TCRdb year 2017). For the study in its entirety: The study profiled T cell receptor beta repertoires in healthy donors and ankylosing spondylitis patients to find disease-linked TCR variants. Peripheral blood was sampled, and synovial fluid was additionally collected from ankylosing spondylitis patients. The whole study cohort included 95 to 130 healthy donors and 20 to 30 ankylosing spondylitis patients.

What the authors observed across the whole study: Some TCR beta motif variants had previously been reported in synovial fluid and blood of reactive arthritis patients, which suggested common disease-initiation mechanisms. The disease-linked clones showed a CD8+ phenotype and occurred at relatively low frequencies in peripheral blood. The disease-linked clones were reported to be significantly enriched in matched synovial fluid samples from ankylosing spondylitis patients. Blood from ankylosing spondylitis patients appeared to be characterized by a TCR beta motif made up of 8 or 9 highly homologous amino acid variants.

The run used an Illumina HiSeq 2500. TCR beta libraries were prepared by quantitative 5'-RACE with molecular barcodes. The authors' pipeline ran thus. Disease-linked TCR variants were identified with a new computational method built on a probabilistic model of VDJ rearrangement. Using fastp at Q25 and MiXCR, TCRdb reprocessed the public reads and kept productive beta chains. Identical CDR3 proteins give one entry, which carries the most common genes and DNA. These V and J calls rely on TCRdb rather than the paper's analysis. Present in this sample are some 250,000 distinct CDR3 sequences, 20% to 30% of which were seen just once. Roughly 0.67% of the sample is held by the ten biggest clonotypes. Looking up the germline V gene yields CDR1 ENHRY and CDR2 SYGVKD. Its CDR3 holds 12 amino acids, cysteine through phenylalanine. Of all the DNA, just the CDR3 is kept, 36 bases in frame from base 1. The V end gives up 9 bases and the J end 8 bases, leaving 4 bases in the junction not matched to a gene.

Notes on this clonotype: Its antigen is still unknown. There are no base qualities to consult, and no much larger clone falls within one base.

This chain is built from TRBV10-3 and TRBJ2-1; 10 bases in the junction line up with TRBD2. The origin of this receptor is a male donor with ankylosing spondylitis or in good health (not recorded which). Material: blood, either unsorted or a sorted T cell fraction (not recorded which). CDR3 sequence: CAITGTSDEQFF. The DNA reads as follows: TGTGCCATTACCGGGACTAGCGATGAGCAGTTCTTC.